The 12 T cell receptor beta chains in this list originate from one sample, sequenced in a study of cytomegalovirus exposure and HLA in healthy donors. Data came from immunoSEQ multiplex PCR; TCRdb stores just in-frame clones and leaves some out. The sample has about 55,000 clones; roughly 90% are singletons. Sequencing was carried out using PBMCs. The receptors derive from a man younger than 30 in good health and CMV-seronegative.

The gene calls are TRBV7-2 and TRBJ2-1; D perhaps matches TRBD2 (5 bases). The CDR3 length is 13 residues. CDR1 SGHTA and CDR2 FQGNSA come from the germline V gene. The germline V and J ends were trimmed by 1 base and 7 bases, with 8 bases remaining between them. The CDR3 DNA reads as TGTGCCAGCAGCTTAGAACGGGGAAATGAGCAGTTCTTC. Its translation: CASSLERGNEQFF. The full variable domain, rest sourced from reference TRBV7-2 and TRBJ2-1, is GAGVSQSPSNKVTEKGKDVELRCDPISGHTALYWYRQSLGQGLEFLIYFQGNSAPDKSGLPSDRFSAERTGGSVSTLTIQRTQQEDSAVYLCASSLERGNEQFFGPGTRLTVL.

The chain is built from TRBV5-6 and TRBJ1-1; tentative D call: TRBD1 (6 bases). This CDR3 is 13 amino acids long. Germline V CDR1 and CDR2: SGHDT, YYEEEE. V lost 2 bases and J lost 9, with 14 bases in between. CDR3 nucleotides: TGTGCCAGCAGCTTAGGGGCGCAGGGGAAAGCTTTCTTT. Protein: CASSLGAQGKAFF.

CDR3 sequence: CASSRSSPTGELFF. CDR3 nucleotide sequence: TGTGCCAGCTCACGTTCCTCCCCCACCGGGGAGCTGTTTTTT. The chain couples TRBV18 to TRBJ2-2, with unresolved D. The CDR3 consists of 14 residues. V dropped 4 bases and J dropped 4 bases, with 10 bases sitting between them. The V gene's germline CDR1 is KGHSH and CDR2 LQKENI.

J is TRBJ1-2 and V is TRBV7-9, with a possible D match to TRBD1 (5 bases). CDR1 is SEHNR and CDR2 is FQNEAQ in the germline V gene (reference sequence). The CDR3 has 12 residues. V lost 5 bases, J lost 8 bases, and 12 bases lay in between. CDR3 loop: CASSVYDSGYTF. The CDR3 nucleotides read TGTGCCAGCAGCGTCTACGACAGCGGCTACACCTTC.

Only a few counts were recorded for this clone. Other DNA sequences from this sample encode an identical CDR3 as well. The chain joins TRBV27 to TRBJ2-7, with TRBD1 as a possible D gene (6 bases). Germline V CDR1 and CDR2: MNHEY, SMNVEV (reference sequence). The CDR3 totals 14 residues. V lost 0 bases, J lost 2 bases, and 8 bases lay in between. Written as DNA, the CDR3 is TGTGCCAGCAGTTTATCGAGGACAGCCTACGAGCAGTACTTC. It yields the protein CASSLSRTAYEQYF.

This clone came up once. The DNA for the CDR3 is TGTGCCAGCAGTTTAAGTCTAGCGGCTAGCTCCTACGAGCAGTACTTC. As protein: CASSLSLAASSYEQYF. J is TRBJ2-7 and V is TRBV27; 7 positions match TRBD2. Germline V gene sequence: CDR1 MNHEY, CDR2 SMNVEV (reference sequence). The ends lost 2 bases at V and 0 bases at J; junction bases unmatched: 7. CDR3 size: 16 residues.

This chain connects TRBV7-9 to TRBJ1-1; D is unclear. Germline loops: CDR1 SEHNR, CDR2 FQNEAQ (reference sequence). V was trimmed by 5 bases and J by 11 bases, leaving 9 bases between them. The CDR3 is 10 residues long. CDR3 protein: CASSPREAFF. CDR3 sequence (DNA): TGTGCCAGCAGCCCCCGGGAGGCTTTCTTT.

This CDR3 reads CSARRGEASWNTEAFF. Written as DNA, the CDR3 is TGCAGCGCCCGCCGGGGGGAGGCCTCTTGGAACACTGAAGCTTTCTTT. The genes are TRBV29-1 and TRBJ1-1, with D perhaps matching TRBD1 (5 bases). Trimming took 7 bases from V and 1 from J, leaving 22 bases between them. The CDR3 runs 16 residues. CDR1 is SQVTM, CDR2 ANQGSEA, per germline.

CDR3 residues: CASSQDRYYGYTF. In nucleotides, the CDR3 is TGTGCCAGCAGCCAGGACAGGTACTATGGCTACACCTTC. This chain uses TRBV7-9 with TRBJ1-2; 7 bases are shared with TRBD1. CDR1 SEHNR and CDR2 FQNEAQ come from the germline V gene (reference sequence). This CDR3 is 13 amino acids long. V trimming: 5 bases; J trimming: 3 bases; junction bases outside the gene matches: 3.

The V gene is TRBV9, the J gene TRBJ2-2; 9 positions match TRBD2. Losses at the gene ends were 1 base for V and 5 bases for J; bases not matched to a gene: 9. There are 17 residues in the CDR3. Germline V gene data show CDR1 as SGDLS and CDR2 as YYNGEE. As DNA, the CDR3 is TGTGCCAGCAGCGTATTTCTGCGGGAGGGTAAAACCGGGGAGCTGTTTTTT. Translating it yields CASSVFLREGKTGELFF.

The chain employs TRBV28 and TRBJ2-2, with TRBD2 matching 12 bases. The ends lost 6 bases at V and 7 bases at J; junction bases unmatched: 6. The CDR3 length is 15 residues. The V gene's germline CDR1 is MDHEN and CDR2 SYDVKM. CDR3 sequence: CASSLTLAGGGELFF. DNA of the CDR3: TGTGCCAGCAGCCTAACACTAGCGGGAGGCGGGGAGCTGTTTTTT.

CDR3 nucleotides: TGCGCCAGCAGCACTAATCCCGCGGGGAATGAGCAGTTCTTC. Amino acids: CASSTNPAGNEQFF. The rearrangement joins TRBV10-1 to TRBJ2-1, with D tentatively TRBD2 (6 bases). Germline-derived CDR1 and CDR2 are WNHNN and SYGVQD (reference sequence). With 6 bases removed from V and 7 bases from J, the gap between germline ends came to 16 bases. The CDR3 is 14 residues long.